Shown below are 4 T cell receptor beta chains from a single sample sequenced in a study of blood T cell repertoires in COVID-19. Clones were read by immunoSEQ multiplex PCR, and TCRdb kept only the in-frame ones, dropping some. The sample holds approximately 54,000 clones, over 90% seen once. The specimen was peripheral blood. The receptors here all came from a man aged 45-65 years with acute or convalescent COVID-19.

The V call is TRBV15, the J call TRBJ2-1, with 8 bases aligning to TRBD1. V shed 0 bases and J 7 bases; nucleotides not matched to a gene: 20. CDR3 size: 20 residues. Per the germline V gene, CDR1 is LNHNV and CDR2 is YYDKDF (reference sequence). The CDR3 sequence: CATSRESAGTRGRLGNEQFF. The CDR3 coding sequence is TGTGCCACCAGCAGAGAATCGGCTGGGACCAGGGGGCGTTTAGGAAATGAGCAGTTCTTC.

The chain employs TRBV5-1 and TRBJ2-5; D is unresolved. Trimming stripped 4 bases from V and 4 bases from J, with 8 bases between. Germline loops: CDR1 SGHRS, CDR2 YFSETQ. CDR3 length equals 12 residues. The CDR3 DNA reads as TGCGCCAGCAGCCAGTCGTCAGAGACCCAGTACTTC. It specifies CASSQSSETQYF. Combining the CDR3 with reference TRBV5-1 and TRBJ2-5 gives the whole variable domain KAGVTQTPRYLIKTRGQQVTLSCSPISGHRSVSWYQQTPGQGLQFLFEYFSETQRNKGNFPGRFSGRQFSNSRSEMNVSTLELGDSALYLCASSQSSETQYFGPGTRLLVL.

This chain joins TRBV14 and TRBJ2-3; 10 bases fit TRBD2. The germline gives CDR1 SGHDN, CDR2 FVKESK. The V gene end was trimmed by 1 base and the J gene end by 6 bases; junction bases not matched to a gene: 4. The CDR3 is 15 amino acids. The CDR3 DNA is TGTGCCAGCAGCCAAGTAGCGGGAGGTCCCGATACGCAGTATTTT. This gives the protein CASSQVAGGPDTQYF.

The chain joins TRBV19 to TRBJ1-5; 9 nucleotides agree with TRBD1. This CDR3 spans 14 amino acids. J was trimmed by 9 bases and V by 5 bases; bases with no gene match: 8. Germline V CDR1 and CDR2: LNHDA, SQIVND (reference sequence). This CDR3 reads CASSSLTGGLPQHF. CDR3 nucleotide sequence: TGTGCCAGTAGTTCCCTGACAGGGGGTTTGCCCCAGCATTTT.